The subject of this entry is one T cell receptor (beta chain). The entry originates in a study of identical twins. Trimming left V 3 bases short and J 2 bases short, with 11 bases between. The CDR3 sequence is 14 residues long. In germline, CDR1 is SEHNR, CDR2 FQNEAQ (reference sequence). MiXCR was run by TCRdb on the 5' RACE reads, yielding one entry per CDR3 protein. The table shows approximately 1.8 million distinct CDR3 sequences, with roughly a third occurring only once. The sequence came from a newborn girl in good health. J is TRBJ2-7 and V is TRBV7-9; D gene uncertain. Sequencing was done on a sample of cord blood. The DNA of the CDR3 is TGTGCCAGCAGCTTCACCTCGGCTACCTACGAGCAGTACTTC. Its protein product is CASSFTSATYEQYF. The whole variable domain, remainder taken from reference TRBV7-9 and TRBJ2-7, is DTGVSQNPRHKITKRGQNVTFRCDPISEHNRLYWYRQTLGQGPEFLTYFQNEAQLEKSRLLSDRFSAERPKGSFSTLEIQRTEQGDSAMYLCASSFTSATYEQYFGPGTRLTVT.